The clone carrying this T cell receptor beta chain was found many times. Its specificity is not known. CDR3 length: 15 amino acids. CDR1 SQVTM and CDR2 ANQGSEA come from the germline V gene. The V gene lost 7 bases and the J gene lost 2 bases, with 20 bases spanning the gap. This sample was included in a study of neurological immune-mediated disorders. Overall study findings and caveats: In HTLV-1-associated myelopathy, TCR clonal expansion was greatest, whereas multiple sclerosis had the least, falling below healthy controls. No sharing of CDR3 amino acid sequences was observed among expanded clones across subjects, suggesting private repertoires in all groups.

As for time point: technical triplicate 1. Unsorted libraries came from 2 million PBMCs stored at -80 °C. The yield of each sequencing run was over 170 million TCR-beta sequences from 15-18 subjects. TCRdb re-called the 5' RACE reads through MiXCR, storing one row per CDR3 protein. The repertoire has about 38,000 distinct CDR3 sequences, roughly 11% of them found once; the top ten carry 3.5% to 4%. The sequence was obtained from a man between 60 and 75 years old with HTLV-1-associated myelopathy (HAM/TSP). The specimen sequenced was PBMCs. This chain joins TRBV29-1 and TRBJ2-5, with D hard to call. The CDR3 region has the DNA TGCAGCGCCTGGGATATCCTAGGGCATCAAGAGACCCAGTACTTC. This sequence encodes CSAWDILGHQETQYF.